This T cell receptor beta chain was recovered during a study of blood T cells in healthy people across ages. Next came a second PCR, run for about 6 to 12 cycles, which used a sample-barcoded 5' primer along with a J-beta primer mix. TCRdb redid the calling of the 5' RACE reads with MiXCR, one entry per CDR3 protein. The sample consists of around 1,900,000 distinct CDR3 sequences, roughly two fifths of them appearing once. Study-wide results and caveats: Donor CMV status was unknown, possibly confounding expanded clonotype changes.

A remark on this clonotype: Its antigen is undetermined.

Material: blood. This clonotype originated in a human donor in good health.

The CDR3 loop is CASSPTLPGTNEKLFF. The CDR3 DNA is TGTGCCAGCAGTCCTACCCTCCCCGGGACTAATGAAAAACTGTTTTTT. This chain uses TRBV6-5 with TRBJ1-4; no reliable D call. Germline-derived CDR1 and CDR2 are MNHEY and SVGAGI. The CDR3 is made up of 16 amino acids. Between the trimmed V and J ends, which lost 5 bases and 2 bases, there was a span of 15 bases.